Included here is one TCR beta chain sequence, with context. The sample holds one count of this clone. The antigen this receptor binds is unknown. No per-base quality is available; no much larger clone lies one base away. This sample is drawn from a study of blood T cell repertoires in COVID-19 (dated by TCRdb to 2019 to 2021). Looking at the study overall: Samples covering the acute and convalescent phases of COVID-19 were provided by collaborators in the United States, Italy and Spain. The material from the prospective study consisted of cDNA or gDNA derived from T cells, B-cell-depleted T cells, or PBMCs. The dataset comprised deeply sampled blood TCRbeta repertoires from subjects exposed to, actively infected with, or recovered from COVID-19. The repertoires were made available in a free public database intended to serve as a resource for research on the immune response to SARS-CoV-2. Samples were obtained from the ongoing ImmuneRACE study (first 160 participants) and from roughly 1,300 subjects provided by 6 global collaborators. Nearly every sample came with metadata listing a de-identified subject ID, COVID-19 status, age in years and sex. HLA class I and class II types, where available, came from metadata supplied by the sample provider rather than from assay-based typing.

The CDR1 and CDR2 encoded by the germline V gene are SGHRS and YFSETQ. V is pruned by 0 bases and J by 5 bases, leaving 7 bases of the junction without a gene match. Spanning cysteine to phenylalanine, the CDR3 consists of 17 amino acids. Only CDR3 DNA is held: 51 bases, read in frame from base 1. What the study reported, not specific to this receptor: The quantity of clinical and demographic metadata differed by source and by participant and was supplied without curation.

The immunoSEQ Assay, a bias-controlled multiplex PCR, was used to amplify TCRbeta CDR3 regions from genomic DNA. The authors processed their data as follows. Nucleated cell counts per sample were estimated from amplification of reference gene primers within the assay. To quantify the absolute abundance of each unique TCRbeta CDR3 rearrangement, sequence reads were collapsed and filtered. For each sample, productive Simpson clonality was calculated by taking the square root of Simpson's diversity index across productive rearrangements. Entries here come from immuneACCESS through TCRdb and include only in-frame sequences with V and J called. Some clones fail to appear in such tables; in the studies checked, an unresolved V gene covers under half of the shortfall, and the cause of the remainder is unknown. Clonal size and the V and J genes are those of that table, whereas D and trimming came from the DNA. The sample table contains about 210,000 clones; only one count was recorded for 75% to 85% of them. 9.5% to 15% of the sample belongs to the ten largest clones.

Whole blood was collected in K2EDTA tubes by collaborating institutions according to the institutions' own protocols. For TCRbeta analysis, collaborators shipped samples as frozen whole blood, isolated PBMCs, or DNA extracted from either of those sample types. Sequencing used peripheral blood. The clonotype originates from a human donor in a cohort sampled during active COVID-19. This chain joins TRBV5-1 to TRBJ2-1, and TRBD2 matches 11 of the central bases. This receptor has the CDR3 CASSLVGVTSGDNEQFF. In nucleotides, the sequence is TGCGCCAGCAGCTTGGTGGGTGTGACTAGCGGGGACAATGAGCAGTTCTTC.